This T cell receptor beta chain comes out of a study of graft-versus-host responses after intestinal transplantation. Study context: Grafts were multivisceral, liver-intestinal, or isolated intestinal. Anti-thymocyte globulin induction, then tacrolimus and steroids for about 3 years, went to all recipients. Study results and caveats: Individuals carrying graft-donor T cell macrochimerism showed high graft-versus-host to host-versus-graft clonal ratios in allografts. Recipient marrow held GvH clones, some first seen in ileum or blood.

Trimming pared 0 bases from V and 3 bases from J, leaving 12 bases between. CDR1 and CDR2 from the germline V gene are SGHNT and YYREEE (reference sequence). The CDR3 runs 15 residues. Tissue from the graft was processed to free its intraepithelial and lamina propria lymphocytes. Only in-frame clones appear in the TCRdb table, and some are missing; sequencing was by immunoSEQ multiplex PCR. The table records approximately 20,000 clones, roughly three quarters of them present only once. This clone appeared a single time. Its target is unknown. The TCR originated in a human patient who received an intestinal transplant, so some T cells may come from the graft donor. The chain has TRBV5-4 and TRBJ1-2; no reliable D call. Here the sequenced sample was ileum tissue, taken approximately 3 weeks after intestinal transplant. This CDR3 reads CASSLVGERYYGYTF. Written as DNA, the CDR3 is TGTGCCAGCAGCTTGGTCGGGGAGCGGTACTATGGCTACACCTTC.